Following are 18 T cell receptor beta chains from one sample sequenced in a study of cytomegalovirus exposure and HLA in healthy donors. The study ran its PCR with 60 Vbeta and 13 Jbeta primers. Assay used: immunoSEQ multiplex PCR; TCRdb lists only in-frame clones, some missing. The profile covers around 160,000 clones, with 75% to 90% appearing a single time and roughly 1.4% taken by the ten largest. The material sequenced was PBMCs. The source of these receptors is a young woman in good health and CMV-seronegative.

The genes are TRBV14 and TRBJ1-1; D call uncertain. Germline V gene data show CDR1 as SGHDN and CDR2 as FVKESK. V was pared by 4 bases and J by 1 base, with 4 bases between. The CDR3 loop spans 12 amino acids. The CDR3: CASSLRNTEAFF. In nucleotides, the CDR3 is TGTGCCAGCAGCCTCAGGAACACTGAAGCTTTCTTT.

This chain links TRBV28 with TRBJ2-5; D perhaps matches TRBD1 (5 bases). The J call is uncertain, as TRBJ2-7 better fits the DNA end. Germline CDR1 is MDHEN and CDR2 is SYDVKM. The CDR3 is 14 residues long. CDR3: CASSLWYRSYEQYF. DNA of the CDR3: TGTGCCAGCAGTTTATGGTACAGGAGCTACGAGCAGTACTTC.

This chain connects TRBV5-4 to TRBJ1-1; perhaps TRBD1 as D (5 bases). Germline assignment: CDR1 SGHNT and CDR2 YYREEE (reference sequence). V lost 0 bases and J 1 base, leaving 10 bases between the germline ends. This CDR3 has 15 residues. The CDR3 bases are TGTGCCAGCAGCTTGGCGGGGGGAGGGAACACTGAAGCTTTCTTT. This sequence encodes CASSLAGGGNTEAFF.

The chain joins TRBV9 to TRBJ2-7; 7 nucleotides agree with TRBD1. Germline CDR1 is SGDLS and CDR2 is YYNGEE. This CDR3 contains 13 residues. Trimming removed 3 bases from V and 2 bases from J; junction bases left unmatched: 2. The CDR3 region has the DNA TGTGCCAGCAGCGCCGGACAGGCCTACGAGCAGTACTTC. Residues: CASSAGQAYEQYF. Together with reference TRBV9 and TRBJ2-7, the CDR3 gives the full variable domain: DSGVTQTPKHLITATGQRVTLRCSPRSGDLSVYWYQQSLDQGLQFLIQYYNGEERAKGNILERFSAQQFPDLHSELNLSSLELGDSALYFCASSAGQAYEQYFGPGTRLTVT.

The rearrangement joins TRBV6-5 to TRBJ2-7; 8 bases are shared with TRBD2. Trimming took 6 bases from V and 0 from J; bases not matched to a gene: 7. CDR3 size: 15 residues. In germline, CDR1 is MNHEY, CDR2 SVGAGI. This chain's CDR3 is CASRRPGGASYEQYF. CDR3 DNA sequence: TGTGCCAGCAGACGGCCGGGGGGGGCCTCCTACGAGCAGTACTTC.

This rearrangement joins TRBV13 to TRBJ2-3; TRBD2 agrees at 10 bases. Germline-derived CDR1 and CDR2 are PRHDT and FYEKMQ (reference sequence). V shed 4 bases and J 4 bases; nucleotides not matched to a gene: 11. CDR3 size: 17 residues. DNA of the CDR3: TGTGCCAGCAGCTCGGGTGGAGCGGGGGGGCGTTCAGATACGCAGTATTTT. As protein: CASSSGGAGGRSDTQYF.

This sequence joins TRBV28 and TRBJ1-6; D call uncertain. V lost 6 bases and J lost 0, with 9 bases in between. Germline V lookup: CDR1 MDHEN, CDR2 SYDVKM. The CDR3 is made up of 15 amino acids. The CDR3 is CASREGSSYNSPLHF. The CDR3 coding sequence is TGTGCCAGCAGGGAGGGAAGCTCCTATAATTCACCCCTCCACTTT.

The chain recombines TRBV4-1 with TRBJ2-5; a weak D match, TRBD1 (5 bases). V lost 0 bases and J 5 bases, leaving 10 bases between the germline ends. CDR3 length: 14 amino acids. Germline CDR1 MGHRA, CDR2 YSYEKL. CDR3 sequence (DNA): TGCGCCAGCAGCCAAGAAAAGGGGTGGGAGACCCAGTACTTC. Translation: CASSQEKGWETQYF.

Here the CDR3 reads CAWRLGLNTEAFF. DNA for the CDR3: TGTGCCTGGAGGCTTGGCTTGAACACTGAAGCTTTCTTT. The V and J genes are TRBV30 and TRBJ1-1; D remains unclear. V shed 3 bases and J shed 0 bases, with 8 bases lying between them. Germline values: CDR1 GTSNPN, CDR2 SVGIG (reference sequence). This CDR3 contains 13 residues.

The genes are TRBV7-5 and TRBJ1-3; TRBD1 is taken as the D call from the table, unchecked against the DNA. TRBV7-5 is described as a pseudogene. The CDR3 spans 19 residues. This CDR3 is CVRSLAHLQTGWVGNTIYF. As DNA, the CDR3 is TGTGTCAGAAGCCTAGCTCACCTCCAAACAGGGTGGGTTGGAAACACCATATATTTT.

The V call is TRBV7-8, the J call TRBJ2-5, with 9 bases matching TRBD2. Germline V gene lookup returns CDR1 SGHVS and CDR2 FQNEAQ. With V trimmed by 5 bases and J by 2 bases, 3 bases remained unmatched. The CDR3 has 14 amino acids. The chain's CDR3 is CASSRLAEQETQYF. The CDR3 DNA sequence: TGTGCCAGCAGCAGACTAGCGGAGCAAGAGACCCAGTACTTC.

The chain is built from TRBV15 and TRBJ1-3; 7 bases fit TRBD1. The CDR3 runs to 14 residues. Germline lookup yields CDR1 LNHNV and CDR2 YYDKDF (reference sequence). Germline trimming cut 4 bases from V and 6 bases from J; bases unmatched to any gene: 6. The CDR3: CATSIPGQQNTIYF. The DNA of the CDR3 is TGTGCCACCAGCATCCCGGGACAGCAAAACACCATATATTTT.

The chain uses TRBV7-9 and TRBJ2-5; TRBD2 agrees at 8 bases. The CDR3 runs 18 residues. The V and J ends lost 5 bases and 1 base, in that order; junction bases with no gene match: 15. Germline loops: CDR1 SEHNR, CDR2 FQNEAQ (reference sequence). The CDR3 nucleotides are TGTGCCAGCAGCCCCCTCCAAGGGGTTAGCGGGGTCCAAGAGACCCAGTACTTC. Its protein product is CASSPLQGVSGVQETQYF.

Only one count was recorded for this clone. The chain's CDR3 is CASGLFPGQEGRSEQYF. The CDR3 DNA reads TGTGCCAGCGGCCTATTTCCGGGACAGGAAGGGAGGTCCGAGCAGTACTTC. The chain combines TRBV28 with TRBJ2-7; 8 bases map to TRBD1. The germline CDR1 and CDR2 sequences are MDHEN and SYDVKM. V was clipped by 8 bases and J by 6 bases; unmatched bases: 21. The CDR3 sequence is 17 residues long. The full variable domain, in which reference TRBV28 and TRBJ2-7 provide the parts outside the CDR3, is DVKVTQSSRYLVKRTGEKVFLECVQDMDHENMFWYRQDPGLGLRLIYFSYDVKMKEKGDIPEGYSVSREKKERFSLILESASTNQTSMYLCASGLFPGQEGRSEQYFGPGTRLTVT.

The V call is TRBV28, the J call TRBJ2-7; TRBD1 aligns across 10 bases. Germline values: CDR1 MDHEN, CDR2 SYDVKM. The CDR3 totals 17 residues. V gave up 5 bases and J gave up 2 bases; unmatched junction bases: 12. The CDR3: CASSLSRDRGSAYEQYF. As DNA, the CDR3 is TGTGCCAGCAGTCTCTCCCGGGACAGGGGATCGGCCTACGAGCAGTACTTC.

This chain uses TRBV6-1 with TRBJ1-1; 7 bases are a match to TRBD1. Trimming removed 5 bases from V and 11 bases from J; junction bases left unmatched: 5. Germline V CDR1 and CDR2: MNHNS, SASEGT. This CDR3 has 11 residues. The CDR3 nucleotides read TGTGCCAGCAGTCTGCAGGGGGATGCTTTCTTT. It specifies CASSLQGDAFF.

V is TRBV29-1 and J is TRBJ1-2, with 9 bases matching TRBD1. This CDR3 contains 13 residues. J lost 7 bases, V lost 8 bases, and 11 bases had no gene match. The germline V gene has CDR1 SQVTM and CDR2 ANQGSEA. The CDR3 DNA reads TGCAGCTCTCGGGGGACAGGGCTGGGTGGCTACACCTTC. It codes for CSSRGTGLGGYTF.

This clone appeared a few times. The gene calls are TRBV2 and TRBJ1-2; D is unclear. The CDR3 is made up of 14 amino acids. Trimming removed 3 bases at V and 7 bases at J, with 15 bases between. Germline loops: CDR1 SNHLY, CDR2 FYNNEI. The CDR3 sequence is CASSDFGGRAGYTF. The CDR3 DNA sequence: TGTGCCAGCAGTGATTTTGGAGGACGAGCTGGCTACACCTTC. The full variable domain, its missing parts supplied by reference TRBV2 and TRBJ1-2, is EPEVTQTPSHQVTQMGQEVILRCVPISNHLYFYWYRQILGQKVEFLVSFYNNEISEKSEIFDDQFSVERPDGSNFTLKIRSTKLEDSAMYFCASSDFGGRAGYTFGSGTRLTVV.